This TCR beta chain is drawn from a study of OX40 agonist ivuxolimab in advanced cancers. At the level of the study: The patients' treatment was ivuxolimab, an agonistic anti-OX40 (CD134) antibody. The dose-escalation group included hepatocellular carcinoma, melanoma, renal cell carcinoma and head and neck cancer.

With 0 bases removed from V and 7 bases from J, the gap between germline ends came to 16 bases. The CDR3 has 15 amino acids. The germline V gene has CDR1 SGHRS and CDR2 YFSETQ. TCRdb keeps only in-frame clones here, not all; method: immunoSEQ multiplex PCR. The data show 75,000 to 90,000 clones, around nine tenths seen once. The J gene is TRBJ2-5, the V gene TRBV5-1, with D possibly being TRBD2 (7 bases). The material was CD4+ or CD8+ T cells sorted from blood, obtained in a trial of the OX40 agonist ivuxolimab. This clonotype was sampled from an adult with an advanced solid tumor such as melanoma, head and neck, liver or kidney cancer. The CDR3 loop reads CASSLEGGGLGTQYF. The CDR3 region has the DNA TGCGCCAGCAGCTTGGAGGGAGGGGGTCTAGGGACCCAGTACTTC. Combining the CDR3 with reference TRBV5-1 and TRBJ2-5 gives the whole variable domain KAGVTQTPRYLIKTRGQQVTLSCSPISGHRSVSWYQQTPGQGLQFLFEYFSETQRNKGNFPGRFSGRQFSNSRSEMNVSTLELGDSALYLCASSLEGGGLGTQYFGPGTRLLVL.